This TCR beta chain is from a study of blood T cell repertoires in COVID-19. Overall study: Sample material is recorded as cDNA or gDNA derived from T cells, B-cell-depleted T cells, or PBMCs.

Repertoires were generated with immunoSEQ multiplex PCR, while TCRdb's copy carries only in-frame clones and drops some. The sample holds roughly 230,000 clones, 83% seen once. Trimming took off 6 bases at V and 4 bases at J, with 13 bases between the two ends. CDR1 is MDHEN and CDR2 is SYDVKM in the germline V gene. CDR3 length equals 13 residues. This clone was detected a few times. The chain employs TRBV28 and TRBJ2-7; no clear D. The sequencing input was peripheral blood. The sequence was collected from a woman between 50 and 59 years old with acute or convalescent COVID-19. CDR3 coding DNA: TGTGCCAGCAGCAAGTCGGTTCCGTACGAGCAGTACTTC. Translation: CASSKSVPYEQYF.